The rows below give T cell receptor beta chains drawn from one sample of a study of CD8+ T cells in alopecia areata. TCRdb's copy holds only in-frame clones and misses some; the assay was immunoSEQ multiplex PCR. This table has hundreds of thousands of clones, approximately 72% appearing once. The material sequenced was CD4+ T cells sorted from blood, taken at approximately week 42, from a patient treated with tofacitinib. Receptors were obtained from a human donor with alopecia areata. Each CDR3 is given with its conserved first and last residue. Each record gives: clone size, D gene, V gene, J gene, CDR3 length, CDR3 DNA, CDR3 protein. A D gene is named only where the DNA matches it firmly. Part of the rows lack a size; the others show once, few, many or a class for expanded clones.

size: -
D: -
V: TRBV30
J: TRBJ2-1
length: 11
DNA: TGTGCCTGGGACCTTATGAATGAGCAGTTCTTC
CDR3: CAWDLMNEQFF

size: once
D: -
V: TRBV5-1
J: TRBJ2-6
length: 15
DNA: TGCGCCAGCAGCCCCCGGATCTCTGGGGCCAACGTCCTGACTTTC
CDR3: CASSPRISGANVLTF

size: -
D: TRBD1
V: TRBV29-1
J: TRBJ2-6
length: 18
DNA: TGCAGCGTTGAAGCCGCCCAGAGAGGGGGCTATGGGGCCAACGTCCTGACTTTC
CDR3: CSVEAAQRGGYGANVLTF

size: -
D: -
V: TRBV5-6
J: TRBJ2-3
length: 11
DNA: TGTGCCAGCAGCTTTGAGGATACGCAGTATTTT
CDR3: CASSFEDTQYF

size: -
D: -
V: TRBV2
J: TRBJ2-5
length: 13
DNA: TGTGCCAGCAGTGAGGACCGTCAAGAGACCCAGTACTTC
CDR3: CASSEDRQETQYF

size: -
D: -
V: TRBV18
J: TRBJ1-6
length: 14
DNA: TGTGCCAGCTCACCAGGAGGGAGAAATTCACCCCTCCACTTT
CDR3: CASSPGGRNSPLHF

size: -
D: TRBD1
V: TRBV5-6
J: TRBJ1-2
length: 14
DNA: TGTGCCAGCAGCTTGGGACAGGGGAACTATGGCTACACCTTC
CDR3: CASSLGQGNYGYTF

size: -
D: -
V: TRBV30
J: TRBJ1-5
length: 16
DNA: TGTGCCTGGAGTGTACCGGCTTGGGGCAGGGCTCAGCCCCAGCATTTT
CDR3: CAWSVPAWGRAQPQHF

size: -
D: -
V: TRBV4-3
J: TRBJ1-2
length: 13
DNA: TGCGCCAGCAGCCTATCAGGGGTCGGAGGCTACACCTTC
CDR3: CASSLSGVGGYTF

size: -
D: TRBD1
V: TRBV29-1
J: TRBJ1-2
length: 16
DNA: TGCAGCGTTGTCCTTTTGGACAGGGGAGAATTTGGAGGCTACACCTTC
CDR3: CSVVLLDRGEFGGYTF

size: -
D: TRBD1
V: TRBV9
J: TRBJ1-1
length: 14
DNA: TGTGCCAGCAGCGACAGGGGGCATGGCACTGAAGCTTTCTTT
CDR3: CASSDRGHGTEAFF

size: -
D: -
V: TRBV19
J: TRBJ2-3
length: 15
DNA: TGTGCCAGCAGAGCCAGGGGGGTCGGGACAGATACGCAGTATTTT
CDR3: CASRARGVGTDTQYF

size: -
D: TRBD1
V: TRBV7-3
J: TRBJ2-2
length: 13
DNA: TGTGCCAGCAGCCCGGACAGGGCCGGGGAGCTGTTTTTT
CDR3: CASSPDRAGELFF

size: -
D: -
V: TRBV10-3
J: TRBJ1-1
length: 15
DNA: TGTGCCATCAGTGATTCGGGTGAGTGGGACACTGAAGCTTTCTTT
CDR3: CAISDSGEWDTEAFF

size: -
D: TRBD2
V: TRBV14
J: TRBJ2-3
length: 17
DNA: TGTGCCAGCAGCACCACCCGATTTAGCGGGGGCGCAGATACGCAGTATTTT
CDR3: CASSTTRFSGGADTQYF

size: -
D: TRBD2
V: TRBV29-1
J: TRBJ2-7
length: 15
DNA: TGCAGCGTTCTTAGCGCCGGGACTAGGGCGTACGAGCAGTACTTC
CDR3: CSVLSAGTRAYEQYF

size: -
D: -
V: TRBV28
J: TRBJ2-1
length: 12
DNA: TGTGCCAGCAGTTGGGGGGAAAATGAGCAGTTCTTC
CDR3: CASSWGENEQFF

size: -
D: -
V: TRBV5-6
J: TRBJ1-2
length: 13
DNA: TGTGCCAGCAGCTTACGACGGAGGGAAGGCTACACCTTC
CDR3: CASSLRRREGYTF

size: -
D: -
V: TRBV10-3
J: TRBJ2-7
length: 12
DNA: TGTGCCATCAGGGACACAGCCTACGAGCAGTACTTC
CDR3: CAIRDTAYEQYF

size: few
D: -
V: TRBV6-5
J: TRBJ2-3
length: 14
DNA: TGTGCCAGCAGCGGGGGACAGCCCACAGATACGCAGTATTTT
CDR3: CASSGGQPTDTQYF

size: -
D: TRBD1
V: TRBV5-1
J: TRBJ2-1
length: 16
DNA: TGCGCCAGCAGCTTGGGGGTTGGGACAGGCGACAATGAGCAGTTCTTC
CDR3: CASSLGVGTGDNEQFF

size: few
D: -
V: TRBV7-2
J: TRBJ2-5
length: 15
DNA: TGTGCCAGCAGCTTAGCGCCAGGGGCCGGGGAGACCCAGTACTTC
CDR3: CASSLAPGAGETQYF

size: once
D: -
V: TRBV18
J: TRBJ2-7
length: 13
DNA: TGTGCCAGCTCACCACTTAAGGGCTACGAGCAGTACTTC
CDR3: CASSPLKGYEQYF

size: once
D: -
V: TRBV29-1
J: TRBJ1-5
length: 16
DNA: TGCAGCGTATCCGAGGGGTCTGGGCACACCAATCAGCCCCAGCATTTT
CDR3: CSVSEGSGHTNQPQHF

size: -
D: TRBD1
V: TRBV15
J: TRBJ1-6
length: 15
DNA: TGTGCCACCAGCAGTAAGGACAGGGGTAATTCACCCCTCCACTTT
CDR3: CATSSKDRGNSPLHF

size: -
D: -
V: TRBV28
J: TRBJ1-2
length: 16
DNA: TGTGCCAGCAGTTTACTGGGGGATTTAGCTAACTATGGCTACACCTTC
CDR3: CASSLLGDLANYGYTF

size: -
D: TRBD1
V: TRBV7-2
J: TRBJ1-5
length: 16
DNA: TGTGCCAGCAGCTCCCAACCGGGACAGGGGAATCAGCCCCAGCATTTT
CDR3: CASSSQPGQGNQPQHF

size: -
D: -
V: TRBV19
J: TRBJ2-1
length: 16
DNA: TGTGCCAGCACCCCGCGCGTGGGGGCTGACGGCAATGAGCAGTTCTTC
CDR3: CASTPRVGADGNEQFF

size: -
D: -
V: TRBV7-2
J: TRBJ1-2
length: 14
DNA: TGTGCCAGCAGCGTAGCGCACCAAGGGTATGGCTACACCTTC
CDR3: CASSVAHQGYGYTF

size: -
D: TRBD1
V: TRBV7-2
J: TRBJ1-1
length: 13
DNA: TGTGCCAGCAGCTCGGACAGGGACACTGAAGCTTTCTTT
CDR3: CASSSDRDTEAFF

size: -
D: TRBD1
V: TRBV30
J: TRBJ1-5
length: 14
DNA: TGTGCCTGGAGTAGGACAGGGGCAAATCAGCCCCAGCATTTT
CDR3: CAWSRTGANQPQHF

size: few
D: -
V: TRBV11-2
J: TRBJ1-2
length: 15
DNA: TGTGCCAGCAGCTCTGCGGGACGGACGACATATGGCTACACCTTC
CDR3: CASSSAGRTTYGYTF

size: once
D: -
V: TRBV5-6
J: TRBJ1-5
length: 12
DNA: TGTGCCAGCAGCTTCGGTTCTGCGCCCCAGCATTTT
CDR3: CASSFGSAPQHF

size: -
D: -
V: TRBV28
J: TRBJ2-3
length: 16
DNA: TGTGCCAGCAGTTCCCCAGCAGCGGCGGGCACAGATACGCAGTATTTT
CDR3: CASSSPAAAGTDTQYF

size: -
D: -
V: TRBV29-1
J: TRBJ2-1
length: 12
DNA: TGCAGCGTTGTAGAACAGGCCAATGAGCAGTTCTTC
CDR3: CSVVEQANEQFF

size: -
D: -
V: TRBV30
J: TRBJ2-1
length: 14
DNA: TGTGCCTGGGCCGTATCGGCTAGCTACAATGAGCAGTTCTTC
CDR3: CAWAVSASYNEQFF

size: once
D: TRBD1
V: TRBV29-1
J: TRBJ1-2
length: 13
DNA: TGCAGCGTTGACAGGGGACAGGGTGACGGCTACACCTTC
CDR3: CSVDRGQGDGYTF

size: -
D: TRBD1
V: TRBV25-1
J: TRBJ2-7
length: 14
DNA: TGTGCCAGCAGTGAATTGGGACAGGTCGGCGAGCAGTACTTC
CDR3: CASSELGQVGEQYF

size: -
D: -
V: TRBV29-1
J: TRBJ2-5
length: 13
DNA: TGCAGCGTTGATAAGGCGGAACAAGAGACCCAGTACTTC
CDR3: CSVDKAEQETQYF

size: -
D: -
V: TRBV27
J: TRBJ1-2
length: 15
DNA: TGTGCCAGCAGTTTACGTAACCGGGACGGCTATGGCTACACCTTC
CDR3: CASSLRNRDGYGYTF

size: few
D: -
V: TRBV28
J: TRBJ2-5
length: 12
DNA: TGTGCCAGCAGTTTACGGAGGGCCACCCAGTACTTC
CDR3: CASSLRRATQYF

size: -
D: -
V: TRBV9
J: TRBJ2-2
length: 14
DNA: TGTGCCAGCAGCGAGGGGGGGAACACCGGGGAGCTGTTTTTT
CDR3: CASSEGGNTGELFF

size: -
D: TRBD1
V: TRBV5-6
J: TRBJ2-2
length: 16
DNA: TGTGCCAGCAGCTTGGCTGGGACAGGGTGGACCGGGGAGCTGGTTTTT
CDR3: CASSLAGTGWTGELVF

size: -
D: TRBD2
V: TRBV5-1
J: TRBJ2-5
length: 16
DNA: TGCGCCAGCAGCTTTCCCGGTGCGGGGGGCGGGGAGACCCAGTACTTC
CDR3: CASSFPGAGGGETQYF

size: -
D: -
V: TRBV7-9
J: TRBJ2-2
length: 14
DNA: TGTGCCAGCAGCGCCGGGGAATACACCGGGGAGCTGTTTTTT
CDR3: CASSAGEYTGELFF

size: -
D: -
V: TRBV4-1
J: TRBJ2-7
length: 14
DNA: TGCGCCAGCAGCCAAGCACTATTCTCCTACGAGCAGTACTTC
CDR3: CASSQALFSYEQYF

size: -
D: -
V: TRBV6-1
J: TRBJ2-5
length: 13
DNA: TGTGCCAGCAGCAGGGTTTTACAAGAGACCCAGTACTTC
CDR3: CASSRVLQETQYF

size: few
D: TRBD1
V: TRBV7-2
J: TRBJ2-7
length: 14
DNA: TGTGCCAGCAGTTTCGACAGGGACGCCTACGAGCAGTACTTC
CDR3: CASSFDRDAYEQYF

size: -
D: -
V: TRBV4-3
J: TRBJ2-3
length: 13
DNA: TGCGCCAGCAGCCAAGACCGCGTTGATACGCAGTATTTT
CDR3: CASSQDRVDTQYF

size: -
D: TRBD1
V: TRBV4-1
J: TRBJ1-2
length: 13
DNA: TGCGCCAGCAGCCACCTGACAGGGGATGGCTACACCTTC
CDR3: CASSHLTGDGYTF

size: -
D: -
V: TRBV29-1
J: TRBJ2-3
length: 12
DNA: TGCAGCGCCGGACGGGGCACAGATACGCAGTATTTT
CDR3: CSAGRGTDTQYF

size: -
D: -
V: TRBV7-2
J: TRBJ1-6
length: 14
DNA: TGTGCCAGCAGCTTACTGAACCTTAATTCACCCCTCCACTTT
CDR3: CASSLLNLNSPLHF

size: -
D: -
V: TRBV20-1
J: TRBJ2-1
length: 11
DNA: TGCAGTGCTATTGGGGACTCCGAGCAGTTCTTC
CDR3: CSAIGDSEQFF

size: few
D: -
V: TRBV29-1
J: TRBJ1-2
length: 9
DNA: TGCAGCGTAGACTATGGCTACACCTTC
CDR3: CSVDYGYTF

size: -
D: -
V: TRBV2
J: TRBJ1-5
length: 17
DNA: TGTGCCAGCAGTGTTGAGGCCGGGCTATCAAGCAATCAGCCCCAGCATTTT
CDR3: CASSVEAGLSSNQPQHF